These T cell receptor beta chains were read from a single sample in a study of blood T cell repertoires in COVID-19. Generated by immunoSEQ multiplex PCR, the TCRdb table keeps only in-frame clones and is missing some. The sample includes 240,000 or so clones, approximately 87% of them seen just once. Sample: peripheral blood. The receptors were gathered from a man aged 55 to 70 with acute or convalescent COVID-19. Both conserved end residues are part of each CDR3. D genes are given only for firm matches. Size values are once, few and many counts, or a class for expanded clones, and some rows have none.

TRBD1	TRBV28	TRBJ1-5	-	TGTGCCAGCAGTCCCTTGACAGGGACCAATCAGCCCCAGCATTTT	CASSPLTGTNQPQHF
-	TRBV29-1	TRBJ2-2	once	TGCAGCGTCCAGGGGTCCCCCGGGGAGCTGTTTTTT	CSVQGSPGELFF
-	TRBV29-1	TRBJ1-1	few	TGCAGCGGAAAGCAATTCATGAACACTGAAGCTTTCTTT	CSGKQFMNTEAFF
-	TRBV19	TRBJ1-5	-	TGTGCCAGTAGTAAGACAGAAACTAGCAATCAGCCCCAGCATTTT	CASSKTETSNQPQHF
-	TRBV7-3	TRBJ2-1	-	TGTGCCAGCAGCTTAGGCCCCGATTACAATGAGCAGTTCTTC	CASSLGPDYNEQFF
-	TRBV5-8	TRBJ2-3	-	TGTGCCAGCAGCTTGGGGCAGGTCACAGATACGCAGTATTTT	CASSLGQVTDTQYF
-	TRBV14	TRBJ1-1	-	TGTGCCAGCAGCCCGGGATCCGAGAGATTGAACACTGAAGCTTTCTTT	CASSPGSERLNTEAFF
TRBD1	TRBV6-6	TRBJ1-4	-	TGTGCCAGCAGTCACGCGGGTGGACAGGGGCGACTTAATGAAAAACTGTTTTTT	CASSHAGGQGRLNEKLFF
-	TRBV7-8	TRBJ2-5	-	TGTGCCAGCAGCTTAGGCCCGGACAGCCAGGAGTACTTC	CASSLGPDSQEYF
TRBD1	TRBV4-3	TRBJ2-7	-	TGCGCCAGCAGCCAAGAGGGACAGTCCCGCTCCTACGAGCAGTACTTC	CASSQEGQSRSYEQYF
-	TRBV25-1	TRBJ2-6	once	TGTGCCAGCAGTCCCAGGGCCTCTGGGGCCAACGTCCTGACTTTC	CASSPRASGANVLTF
-	TRBV18	TRBJ2-3	-	TGTGCCAGCTCACCAGCGCGGATCGGGGATACGCAGTATTTT	CASSPARIGDTQYF
TRBD2	TRBV7-3	TRBJ2-1	-	TGTGCCAGCCGCTTAACCCATAGACTAGCGGGAGGGGTCAATGAGCAGTTCTTC	CASRLTHRLAGGVNEQFF
-	TRBV28	TRBJ1-5	-	TGTGCCAGCAGTTTCCGACCAACTATTAGCAATCAGCCCCAGCATTTT	CASSFRPTISNQPQHF
TRBD2	TRBV7-3	TRBJ2-7	-	TGTGCCAGCAGCTTGATACTAGCGGGAGTTGGCGAGCAGTACTTC	CASSLILAGVGEQYF
-	TRBV11-2	TRBJ2-2	-	TGTGCCAGCAGCTTAACTAGCCCCGGGGAGCTGTTTTTT	CASSLTSPGELFF
-	TRBV30	TRBJ1-1	once	TGTGCCTGGACCGGATTGGGCTTGGGCACTGAAGCTTTCTTT	CAWTGLGLGTEAFF
-	TRBV28	TRBJ1-2	-	TGTGCCAGCAGTTCCAGGCCCTTCTTGGGCTACACCTTC	CASSSRPFLGYTF
-	TRBV25-1	TRBJ1-3	once	TGTGCCAGCAGTGACCCCGGACTCGTGGAAGGTGTAGTATATTTT	CASSDPGLVEGVVYF
TRBD2	TRBV7-3	TRBJ2-1	-	TGTGCCAGCAGCTCCGGGGTAGCGGGGTACAATGAGCAGTTCTTC	CASSSGVAGYNEQFF
-	TRBV7-2	TRBJ1-6	-	TGTGCCAGCAGCTTAGTGGCCCCCTCTACAGGGTCCTATAATTCACCCCTCCACTTT	CASSLVAPSTGSYNSPLHF
TRBD2	TRBV18	TRBJ2-1	-	TGTGCCAGCTCACCCGCGAGGACTAGCGGGAGTCGGTACAATGAGCAGTTCTTC	CASSPARTSGSRYNEQFF
TRBD1	TRBV7-9	TRBJ2-1	-	TGTGCCAGCAGACCAACCCCCGGGACAGGGAAGTTCTTC	CASRPTPGTGKFF
TRBD2	TRBV2	TRBJ2-1	-	TGTGCCAGCAGTGCCCTAGCGGGAGTATCCTACAATAAGCAGTTCTTC	CASSALAGVSYNKQFF
-	TRBV19	TRBJ1-2	-	TGTGCCAGTAGTATAGAAGGGGCCTATGGCTACACCTTC	CASSIEGAYGYTF
-	TRBV30	TRBJ1-5	-	TGTGCCTGGACTCAAAGCAGCGGGGGATATCAGCCCCAGCATTTT	CAWTQSSGGYQPQHF
-	TRBV18	TRBJ1-1	few	TGTGCCAGCTCCCTAGACCTGGACACTGAAGCTTTCTTT	CASSLDLDTEAFF
TRBD1	TRBV28	TRBJ1-2	-	TGTGCCAGCGACAGGGGGCTATACTATGGCTACACCTTC	CASDRGLYYGYTF
-	TRBV30	TRBJ2-7	few	TGTGCCTGGAGCCCCAGGACAAAGCGTGCCTACGAGCAGTACTTC	CAWSPRTKRAYEQYF
-	TRBV11-3	TRBJ2-2	-	TGTGCCAGCAATAGGGGGAACACCGGGGAGCTGTTTTTT	CASNRGNTGELFF
-	TRBV28	TRBJ2-5	-	TGTGCCAGCAGTCCGCCGGGTAGCCAAGAGACCCAGTACTTC	CASSPPGSQETQYF
TRBD1	TRBV5-1	TRBJ1-2	-	TGCGCCAGCCGCCCCAGTGAAAAAGGGGGCGAGGTCTATGGCTACACCTTC	CASRPSEKGGEVYGYTF
TRBD1	TRBV6-5	TRBJ1-2	-	TGTGCCAGCAGTAGGACAGGGGACTATGGCTACACCTTC	CASSRTGDYGYTF
TRBD1	TRBV6-5	TRBJ1-2	-	TGTGCCAGCAGTTTGGCAGGGGGCTCCTATGGCTACACCTTC	CASSLAGGSYGYTF
TRBD2	TRBV19	TRBJ2-1	-	TGTGCCAGTAGTATATCGGGAGGGCCCCATGAGCAGTTCTTC	CASSISGGPHEQFF
TRBD1	TRBV7-9	TRBJ1-2	-	TGTGCCAGCAGCCAGACAGGGGGGAACCCCTATGGCTACACCTTC	CASSQTGGNPYGYTF
-	TRBV19	TRBJ2-1	-	TGTGCCAGTATCCCCAATTCTAGACTAACTGGCCATGAGCAGTTCTTC	CASIPNSRLTGHEQFF
-	TRBV18	TRBJ1-2	-	TGTGCCAGCTCAATAAGGGACTCTGGCTACACCTTC	CASSIRDSGYTF
TRBD2	TRBV6-5	TRBJ2-3	-	TGTGCCAGCAGTTACGGGACTAGCGGGAGCGATACGCAGTATTTT	CASSYGTSGSDTQYF
-	TRBV18	TRBJ1-2	-	TGTGCCAGCTCACCAAGCGCAGGAGGCTATGGCTACACCTTC	CASSPSAGGYGYTF
TRBD1	TRBV15	TRBJ2-7	few	TGTGCCACCAGCAGAGCCTCAAATACAGGGGGAGTCTACGAGCAGTACTTC	CATSRASNTGGVYEQYF
TRBD2	TRBV28	TRBJ2-3	-	TGTGCGGGGCGTGGTAGCGGGACGAGCACAGATACGCAGTATTTT	CAGRGSGTSTDTQYF
-	TRBV7-2	TRBJ1-3	-	TGTGCCAGCAGCTTAGCGCGAACCCGCTCTGGAAACACCATATATTTT	CASSLARTRSGNTIYF
-	TRBV2	TRBJ2-5	-	TGTGCCAGTATGTACCAAGAGACCCAGTACTTC	CASMYQETQYF
-	TRBV4-1	TRBJ2-1	-	TGCGCCAGCAGCCATTGGGGGCCCTCTGATGAGCAGTTCTTC	CASSHWGPSDEQFF
TRBD1	TRBV4-2	TRBJ2-7	few	TGTGCCAGCAGCCAATATAACCGGGACAGACGATCCTACGAGCAGTACTTC	CASSQYNRDRRSYEQYF
-	TRBV7-9	TRBJ2-2	few	TGTGCCAGCAGCTTAGCCATGGGGGCAGACACCGGGGAGCTGTTTTTT	CASSLAMGADTGELFF
TRBD1	TRBV28	TRBJ1-5	-	TGTGCCAGCAGATGGGACAGGGGCGACCAGCCCCAGCATTTT	CASRWDRGDQPQHF
TRBD1	TRBV5-4	TRBJ1-2	-	TGTGCCAGCAGCTTCCAACCGACAGGGGATATCTATGGCTACACCTTC	CASSFQPTGDIYGYTF
-	TRBV7-3	TRBJ1-1	-	TGTGCCAGCAGTAAGGACAGGAACACTGAAGCTTTCTTT	CASSKDRNTEAFF
TRBD1	TRBV4-1	TRBJ2-7	-	TGCGCCAGCAGCCAAGGGGACAGGTCCTACGAGCAGTACTTC	CASSQGDRSYEQYF
-	TRBV18	TRBJ2-5	-	TGTGCCAGCTCACCAAGGAGGAGCCAAGAGACCCAGTACTTC	CASSPRRSQETQYF